This T cell receptor beta chain was sequenced for a study of blood T cells in healthy people across ages. This clonotype was seen a few times. As yet, its antigen is unknown. Study results and limitations: Changes seen in expanded clonotypes were possibly confounded by donor CMV status left unknown.

Primers used in a second PCR of roughly 6 to 11 cycles were a sample-barcoded 5' primer and a J-beta primer mix. TCRdb fed the 5' RACE reads into MiXCR, producing one record per CDR3 protein. The sample records around 800,000 distinct CDR3 sequences, around 25% being singletons. The germline gives CDR1 MNHNY, CDR2 SVGAGI (reference sequence). V lost 5 bases to trimming and J lost 4 bases, with 15 bases between them. The CDR3 runs to 15 residues. This sample also appeared in a second study, on T cells of mothers and their children. That report adds: It was related mother-child pairs that showed slightly higher overlap than unrelated pairs, without reaching significance.

Sample: blood. The chain combines TRBV6-6 with TRBJ1-5, with D unclear. This clonotype was obtained from a boy under 18 in good health. The CDR3 loop is CASSQLRTGNQPQHF. Here the CDR3 DNA reads TGTGCCAGCAGTCAACTAAGGACGGGAAATCAGCCCCAGCATTTT.